This T cell receptor beta chain was documented in a study of cytomegalovirus exposure and HLA in healthy donors. Study-level points and caveats: Later on, a genetic analysis was performed. It linked a missense variant in DCLRE1C with V- and J-gene trimming of TCR beta. Analyzed later, association rates of TCRs varied across HLA loci, with DRB1 most and HLA-C fewest. A prior analysis recorded that most TCR beta V segments were productive about 87% or about 30% of the time.

Primers included in the PCR were 60 Vbeta and 13 Jbeta primers. Original methodology: Roughly 10 million shared chains were among the 60 million to 80 million unique TCR beta chains that a later analysis counted. The table came from immunoSEQ multiplex PCR; TCRdb's copy has only in-frame clones and leaves some out. From that table come the V and J calls and clone size; the DNA was used to work out D and trimming. This sample's clone table lists some 200,000 clones. Germline CDR1 reads SEHNR; CDR2 reads FQNEAQ (reference sequence). The V gene lost 6 bases and the J gene lost 6 bases, with 21 bases spanning the gap. CDR3 length equals 16 residues. Points on this clone: Its antigen is unidentified.

Sequenced sample: PBMCs. The chain links TRBV7-9 to TRBJ2-1, with a weak D call TRBD1 (5 bases). The receptor was isolated from a girl aged 2 to 10 in good health and CMV-seropositive. The CDR3 is CASRTKGQVRLNEQFF. In DNA form, the CDR3 reads TGTGCCAGCAGAACAAAGGGGCAGGTACGCCTCAATGAGCAGTTCTTC.